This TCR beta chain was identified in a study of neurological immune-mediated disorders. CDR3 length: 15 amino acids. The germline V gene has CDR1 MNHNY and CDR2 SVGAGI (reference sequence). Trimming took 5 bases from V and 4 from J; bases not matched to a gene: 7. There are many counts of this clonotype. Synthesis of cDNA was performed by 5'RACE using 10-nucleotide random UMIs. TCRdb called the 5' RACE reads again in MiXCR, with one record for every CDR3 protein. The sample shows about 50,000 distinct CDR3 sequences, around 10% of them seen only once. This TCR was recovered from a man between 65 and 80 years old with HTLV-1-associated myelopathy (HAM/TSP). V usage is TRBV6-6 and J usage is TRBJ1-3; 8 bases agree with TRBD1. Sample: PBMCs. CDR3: CASSATGTGGNTIYF. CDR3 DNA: TGTGCCAGCAGTGCAACCGGGACAGGAGGAAACACCATATATTTT.